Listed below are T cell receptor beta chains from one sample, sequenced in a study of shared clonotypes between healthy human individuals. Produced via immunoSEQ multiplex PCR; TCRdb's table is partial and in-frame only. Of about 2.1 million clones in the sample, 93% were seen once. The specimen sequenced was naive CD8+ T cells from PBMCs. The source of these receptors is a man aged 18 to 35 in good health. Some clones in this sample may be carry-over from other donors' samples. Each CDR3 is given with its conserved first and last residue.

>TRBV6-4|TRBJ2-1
CASSEGLINEQFF
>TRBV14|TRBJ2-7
CASSLLDETGSHEQYF
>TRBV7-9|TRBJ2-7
CASPAPLEQYF
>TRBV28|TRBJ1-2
CATKPGSYGYTF
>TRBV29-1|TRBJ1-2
CSVEVKGLYYGYTF
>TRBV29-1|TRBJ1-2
CSVERGRDYGYTF
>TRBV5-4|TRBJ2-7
CASSRFTNEQYF
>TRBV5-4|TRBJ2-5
CASTWGPGGAETQYF
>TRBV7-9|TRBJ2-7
CASSRGSYEQYF
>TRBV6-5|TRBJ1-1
CASTPGQTEAFF
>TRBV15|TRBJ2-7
CATSGSGTGDYEQYF
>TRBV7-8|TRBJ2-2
CASSWPPDRGNTGELFF
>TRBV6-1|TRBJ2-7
CASSEGLKAYEQYF
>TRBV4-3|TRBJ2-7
CASSQDRRSYEQYF
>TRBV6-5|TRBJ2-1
CASSYTSGRFGEQFF
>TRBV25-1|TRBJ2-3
CASRDPGHTQYF
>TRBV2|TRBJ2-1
CASSPGDRNEQFF
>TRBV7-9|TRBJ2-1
CASSPTLTERGHNEQFF
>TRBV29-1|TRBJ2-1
CSAPAVNEQFF
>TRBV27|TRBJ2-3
CASSLRSGTSTDTQYF
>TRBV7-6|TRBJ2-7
CASTQAVGAYEQYF
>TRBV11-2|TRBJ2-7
CASSGTLRGEQYF
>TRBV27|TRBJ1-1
CATRGGTEAFF
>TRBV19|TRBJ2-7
CASSIVDTPYEQYF
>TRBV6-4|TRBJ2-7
CASSPYPEGYEQYF
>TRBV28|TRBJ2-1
CASSLTASGEQFF
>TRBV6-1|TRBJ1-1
CASNRQANTEAFF
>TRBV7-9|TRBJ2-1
CASSSGLAGLNEQFF
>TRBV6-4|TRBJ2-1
CASSHGADNEQFF
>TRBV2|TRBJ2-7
CASRGTSGYEQYF
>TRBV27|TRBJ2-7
CASSLLSRTGIYEQYF
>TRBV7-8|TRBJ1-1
CASTPSGNTEAFF
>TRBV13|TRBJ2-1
CASSLYVSGRGNEQFF
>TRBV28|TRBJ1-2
CASSFRQGARSLYGYTF
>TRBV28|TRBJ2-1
CASSPALDYEQFF
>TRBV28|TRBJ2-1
CASSWGTGPSYNEQFF
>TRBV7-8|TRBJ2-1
CASSLAASGRPNEQFF
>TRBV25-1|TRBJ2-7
CASSRGLADYEQYF
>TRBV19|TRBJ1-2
CASSIRANYGYTF
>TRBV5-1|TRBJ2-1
CASRADSRPYNEQFF
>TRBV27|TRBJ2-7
CASMSSGMGYEQYF
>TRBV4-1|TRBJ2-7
CASSQIGTIYEQYF
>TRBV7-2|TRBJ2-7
CASSSGPLWEQYF
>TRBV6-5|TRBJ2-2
CASSDAATGELFF
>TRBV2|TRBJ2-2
CASTSGRSNTGELFF
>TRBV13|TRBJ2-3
CASSPGLAGGPGDTQYF
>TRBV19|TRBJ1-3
CASSIEGFSGNTIYF
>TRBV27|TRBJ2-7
CASSLGASYEQYF
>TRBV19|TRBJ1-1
CASMGVGQQGTEAFF
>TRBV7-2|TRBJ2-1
CASSREGSGDEQFF
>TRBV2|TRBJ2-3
CASSASARDTQYF
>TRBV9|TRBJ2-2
CASSAQGTGELFF
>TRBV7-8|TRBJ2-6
CASSLIAQGHSGANVLTF